This is a list of T cell receptor beta chains from one sample in a study of regulatory T cells. Some clones are missing from TCRdb's copy, which holds only in-frame ones; the method was immunoSEQ multiplex PCR. Here the sample spans 32,000 or so clones, under 95% being singletons. Sample: conventional CD4+ T cells sorted from blood. Every receptor here comes from a person aged 18 to 35 with CD3G deficiency. The CDR3 runs from the conserved cysteine through the conserved F or W. A D gene is named only where the DNA matches it firmly. Size is omitted from some rows. Given values are once, few, many or a class for expanded clones.

J gene,D gene,clone size,V gene,CDR3 DNA,CDR3 protein
TRBJ2-1,-,-,TRBV4-1,TGCGCCAGCAGCCAAGTTGCCTGGACTTACAATGAGCAGTTCTTC,CASSQVAWTYNEQFF
TRBJ1-2,-,-,TRBV6-1,TGTGCCAGCAGTAACGACGGGGGAAACTATGGCTACACCTTC,CASSNDGGNYGYTF
TRBJ1-2,-,few,TRBV10-3,TGTGCCATCAGTGACAACTATGGCTACACCTTC,CAISDNYGYTF
TRBJ2-5,-,-,TRBV6-1,TGTGCCAGCAGGCACGGGACACCACAAGAGACCCAGTACTTC,CASRHGTPQETQYF
TRBJ1-4,TRBD1,-,TRBV6-1,TGTGCCAGCAGTGAAGGGCCAGGGGGCGGGGAAAAACTGTTTTTT,CASSEGPGGGEKLFF
TRBJ2-7,TRBD2,once,TRBV11-2,TGTGCCAGCAGCGTTACTAGCGGCATTAACTACGAGCAGTACTTC,CASSVTSGINYEQYF
TRBJ2-7,TRBD1,-,TRBV25-1,TGTGCCAGCAGTCCCTGGACAGGGGACGAGCAGTACTTC,CASSPWTGDEQYF
TRBJ2-1,TRBD1,-,TRBV7-9,TGTGCCAGCAGCTTTTGGGCGGGGACAGGGGGCTATGAGCAGTTCTTC,CASSFWAGTGGYEQFF
TRBJ2-1,-,-,TRBV18,TGTGCCAGCACTGAAGCCCGCCCGGGGACAGAGCAGTTCTTC,CASTEARPGTEQFF
TRBJ2-1,-,once,TRBV13,TGTGCCAGCAGTTTGCTACTTGGGGAGCAGTTCTTC,CASSLLLGEQFF
TRBJ2-4,TRBD2,-,TRBV5-1,TGCGCCAGCAGTCACGACTGGGGGGGTGACATTCAGTACTTC,CASSHDWGGDIQYF
TRBJ1-5,TRBD1,-,TRBV5-3,TGTGCCAGAAGCTTATGGGGAGACAGGGGGCATCAGCCCCAGCATTTT,CARSLWGDRGHQPQHF
TRBJ2-1,-,once,TRBV7-2,TGTGCCAGCAGCTACAGGGCCCTAACAGTGTACAATGAGCAGTTCTTC,CASSYRALTVYNEQFF
TRBJ2-7,-,once,TRBV10-3,TGTGCCATCAGTGAGGGTTTTGCCTACGAGCAGTACTTC,CAISEGFAYEQYF
TRBJ2-1,-,-,TRBV21-1,TGTGCCAGCAGCATCCGAAAGGGGGGGTATGAGCAGTTCTTC,CASSIRKGGYEQFF
TRBJ2-2,-,once,TRBV28,TGTGCCAGCAGATCGGACCGGGCCACAGGGATCACCGGGGAGCTGTTTTTT,CASRSDRATGITGELFF
TRBJ2-1,TRBD2,-,TRBV19,TGTGCCAGTAGGCGGACTAGCGGTAACAATGAGCAGTTCTTC,CASRRTSGNNEQFF
TRBJ2-6,TRBD2,-,TRBV7-9,TGTGTCAGCAGCTGGGCGGGAGCCCCGCGAGGGGCCAACGTCCTGACTTTC,CVSSWAGAPRGANVLTF
TRBJ1-1,-,-,TRBV5-1,TGCGCCAGCAGCTTGGAGGGTGGGACTGAAGCTTTCTTT,CASSLEGGTEAFF
TRBJ2-1,-,-,TRBV28,TGTGCCAGCGGATCCCAGGGGCAGCAGTTCTTC,CASGSQGQQFF
TRBJ2-3,-,once,TRBV19,TGTGCCAGTAGTATAGGGCCAGGGAGCACAGATACGCAGTATTTT,CASSIGPGSTDTQYF
TRBJ2-7,-,-,TRBV30,TGTGCCTGGAGTCCTCAGGGGACCGAGCAGTACTTC,CAWSPQGTEQYF
TRBJ2-1,-,-,TRBV5-6,TGTGCCAGCAGTCGCCCCCAGGGTTTATTCTCCTACAATGAGCAGTTCTTC,CASSRPQGLFSYNEQFF
TRBJ2-3,-,once,TRBV9,TGTGCCAGCAGCGTTGCAGGCGGAGATACGCAGTATTTT,CASSVAGGDTQYF
TRBJ2-3,TRBD2,-,TRBV7-9,TGTGCCAGCAGCTTTTCGGCTAGCGGAGGAGGAGAGGGCACAGATACGCAGTATTTT,CASSFSASGGGEGTDTQYF
TRBJ1-2,TRBD1,few,TRBV6-5,TGTGCCAGCAATTCCGGGACAGGGGAGCGAGGCTACACCTTC,CASNSGTGERGYTF
TRBJ2-3,-,-,TRBV10-3,TGTGCCTCCTCTTCTAGCGTTGGTACAGATACGCAGTATTTT,CASSSSVGTDTQYF
TRBJ2-6,TRBD1,-,TRBV30,TGTGCCCGCCGGGACAGCAAACTCTCTGGGGCCAACGTCCTGACTTTC,CARRDSKLSGANVLTF
TRBJ2-2,TRBD2,-,TRBV19,TGTGCCAGTAGCCTAATAGCGGGAGGACTCCTCACCGGGGAGCTGTTTTTT,CASSLIAGGLLTGELFF
TRBJ2-4,-,-,TRBV10-3,TGTGCCATCAGTGAGCGTGGGGGAAACATTCAGTACTTC,CAISERGGNIQYF
TRBJ2-7,-,-,TRBV5-4,TGTGCCAGCAGCCCAAACACGGGACCGCATACCTACGAGCAGTACTTC,CASSPNTGPHTYEQYF
TRBJ2-2,-,-,TRBV19,TGTGCCAGTAGTGGGCGTGCCTGGGGGGATAAGATTAACACCGGGGAGCTGTTTTTT,CASSGRAWGDKINTGELFF
TRBJ2-3,TRBD2,-,TRBV7-8,TGTGCCAGCAGCTACGACACTGGCGGGAGCGATACGCAGTATTTT,CASSYDTGGSDTQYF
TRBJ2-2,-,once,TRBV19,TGTGCCAGTAGTAGGCAGGGTACCGGGGAGCTGTTTTTT,CASSRQGTGELFF
TRBJ1-4,TRBD1,-,TRBV28,TGTGCCAGCAGTTTCGGGGCCCGGGACAGGACTGCAACTAATGAAAAACTGTTTTTT,CASSFGARDRTATNEKLFF
TRBJ2-7,TRBD1,-,TRBV6-6,TGTGCCAGCAGGTCCGGACAGGGGTACAACTACGAGCAGTACTTC,CASRSGQGYNYEQYF
TRBJ2-7,TRBD1,-,TRBV6-1,TGTGCCAGCAGTGACATCCGGGACAGGGGATCCTACGAGCAGTACTTC,CASSDIRDRGSYEQYF
TRBJ2-3,-,medium-sized,TRBV11-2,TGTGCCAGCAGCTTGGGAGGTACGCAGTATTTT,CASSLGGTQYF
TRBJ2-5,TRBD2,-,TRBV10-3,TGTGCCATCAGACATAGCGGGGGGGCCCAAGAGACCCAGTACTTC,CAIRHSGGAQETQYF